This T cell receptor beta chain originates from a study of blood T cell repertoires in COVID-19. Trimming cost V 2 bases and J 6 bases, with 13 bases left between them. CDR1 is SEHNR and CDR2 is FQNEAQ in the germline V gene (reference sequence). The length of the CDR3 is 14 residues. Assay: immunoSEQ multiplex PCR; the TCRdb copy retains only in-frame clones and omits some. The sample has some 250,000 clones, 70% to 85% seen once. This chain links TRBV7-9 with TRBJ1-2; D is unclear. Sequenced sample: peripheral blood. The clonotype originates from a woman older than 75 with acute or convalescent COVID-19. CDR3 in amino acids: CASSLSRDLNGYTF. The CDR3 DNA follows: TGTGCCAGCAGCTTATCACGGGATCTGAATGGCTACACCTTC.